This TCR beta chain was captured in a study of blood T cells in healthy people across ages. Whole-study results and caveats: When set beside aged donors, long-lived donors presented more naive CD4+ cells and higher diversity. Among T cells, TCR beta diversity per million cells dropped roughly linearly as age rose. For the donors, CMV status was unknown and possibly confounded expanded clonotype changes.

A sample-barcoded 5' primer and a J-beta primer mix were used in a second PCR of roughly 6 to 11 cycles. Sequencing recovered at least 2.5 million CDR3-containing paired-end reads from each sample. TCRdb reprocessed the 5' RACE reads via MiXCR and lists one record per CDR3 protein. The sample lists about 640,000 distinct CDR3 sequences, less than 35% occurring once. The germline CDR1 and CDR2 sequences are LGHDT and YNNKEL (reference sequence). This CDR3 has 14 residues. Only one count was recorded for this clonotype. Its antigen is undetermined. This may come from a read error, since a much larger clone is one base off.

This rearrangement joins TRBV3-1 to TRBJ1-5, with 10 bases matching TRBD1. The specimen was blood. The origin of this receptor is a woman aged 80 or over in good health. This CDR3 is CTSSQDRGLQPQHF. CDR3 DNA: TGTACCAGCAGCCAAGACAGGGGGCTTCAGCCCCAGCATTTT.